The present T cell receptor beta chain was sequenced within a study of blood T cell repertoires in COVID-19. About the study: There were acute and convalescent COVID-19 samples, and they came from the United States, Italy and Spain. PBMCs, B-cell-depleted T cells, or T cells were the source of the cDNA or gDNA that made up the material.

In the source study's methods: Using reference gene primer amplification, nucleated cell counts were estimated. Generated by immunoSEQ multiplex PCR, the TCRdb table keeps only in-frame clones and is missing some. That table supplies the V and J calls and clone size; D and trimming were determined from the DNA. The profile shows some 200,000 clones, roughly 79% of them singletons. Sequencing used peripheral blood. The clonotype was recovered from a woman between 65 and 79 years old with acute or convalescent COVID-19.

CDR3 sequence (DNA): TGCAGCGCGGCAGGGGGTAGCTCCTACAATGAGCAGTTCTTC. Translating gives CSAAGGSSYNEQFF. The chain has TRBV29-1 and TRBJ2-1; 7 nucleotides align to TRBD1. CDR1 is SQVTM, CDR2 ANQGSEA, per germline. Trimming took 7 bases from V and 0 from J; bases not matched to a gene: 6. CDR3 length: 14 amino acids.